Listed below are T cell receptor beta chains from one sample, sequenced in a study of blood T cell repertoires in COVID-19. Sequencing was performed with immunoSEQ multiplex PCR; in TCRdb, only in-frame clones are kept and a portion is missing. This sample has approximately 150,000 clones, with 78% found just once. Sequenced sample: peripheral blood. The origin of the receptors is a woman in her sixties with acute or convalescent COVID-19. Both conserved end residues are part of each CDR3. Each record gives: V gene, CDR3 length, J gene, CDR3 protein.

v_gene: TRBV3-1/TRBV3-2; len: 12; j_gene: TRBJ1-1; CDR3aa: CASSQDRGRAFF
v_gene: TRBV9; len: 16; j_gene: TRBJ2-1; CDR3aa: CASSPRLDFSYNEQFF
v_gene: TRBV3-1/TRBV3-2; len: 16; j_gene: TRBJ1-1; CDR3aa: CASSQGFAGGGTEAFF
v_gene: TRBV3-1/TRBV3-2; len: 15; j_gene: TRBJ2-1; CDR3aa: CASGGAGNLYNEQFF
v_gene: TRBV5-6; len: 15; j_gene: TRBJ2-3; CDR3aa: CASSVTGESTDTQYF
v_gene: TRBV7-6; len: 19; j_gene: TRBJ2-3; CDR3aa: CASRPARTGTSGSTDTQYF
v_gene: TRBV7-2; len: 17; j_gene: TRBJ1-5; CDR3aa: CASSLLGTARRDQPQHF
v_gene: TRBV7-6; len: 18; j_gene: TRBJ2-2; CDR3aa: CASSYPKTSGKNTGELFF
v_gene: TRBV5-1; len: 14; j_gene: TRBJ2-3; CDR3aa: CASRQVVVTDTQYF
v_gene: TRBV20-1; len: 13; j_gene: TRBJ2-7; CDR3aa: CSASGGGADEQYF
v_gene: TRBV5-6; len: 15; j_gene: TRBJ2-1; CDR3aa: CASSSLRGSYNEQFF
v_gene: TRBV2; len: 14; j_gene: TRBJ2-4; CDR3aa: CASSAYRDRNIQYF
v_gene: TRBV28; len: 18; j_gene: TRBJ2-5; CDR3aa: CASSLPRLDSDTQETQYF
v_gene: TRBV29-1; len: 14; j_gene: TRBJ2-7; CDR3aa: CSVGLAGDPYEQYF
v_gene: TRBV7-8; len: 16; j_gene: TRBJ1-1; CDR3aa: CASSPYLRTGGEKAFF
v_gene: TRBV2; len: 14; j_gene: TRBJ2-2; CDR3aa: CASSREGYTGELFF
v_gene: TRBV5-4; len: 16; j_gene: TRBJ1-1; CDR3aa: CASSPQDRGTDTEAFF
v_gene: TRBV18; len: 17; j_gene: TRBJ1-3; CDR3aa: CASSPGTGGGSGNTIYF
v_gene: TRBV24-1; len: 16; j_gene: TRBJ2-1; CDR3aa: CATSDLGQGVNNEQFF
v_gene: TRBV3-1/TRBV3-2; len: 15; j_gene: TRBJ2-7; CDR3aa: CASSQDRGGSYEQYF
v_gene: TRBV7-2; len: 16; j_gene: TRBJ1-1; CDR3aa: CASTLLTTDRYTEAFF
v_gene: TRBV4-1; len: 15; j_gene: TRBJ2-7; CDR3aa: CASSQRLAGNSEQYF
v_gene: TRBV24-1; len: 11; j_gene: TRBJ2-3; CDR3aa: CATSASDTQYF
v_gene: TRBV6-5; len: 14; j_gene: TRBJ1-5; CDR3aa: CASSYRGQGQPQHF
v_gene: TRBV10-3; len: 13; j_gene: TRBJ2-7; CDR3aa: CAISESIAFEQYF
v_gene: TRBV14; len: 16; j_gene: TRBJ2-1; CDR3aa: CASSPLSGSGYNEQFF